What follows is one T cell receptor beta chain and its context. This specimen belongs to a study of cytomegalovirus exposure and HLA in healthy donors. The PCR employed 60 Vbeta primers together with 13 Jbeta primers. Libraries were prepared by immunoSEQ multiplex PCR; TCRdb keeps only in-frame clonotypes and omits some of them. The top ten hold about 3% of the sample, which has some 180,000 clones, 75% seen once. The trim removed 4 bases at V and 2 bases at J, leaving 4 bases unmatched. CDR1 is LGHNA, CDR2 YNFKEQ, per germline. The CDR3 contains 15 residues. The source material was PBMCs. The V call is TRBV4-2, the J call TRBJ2-7, with 11 bases identical to TRBD2. The receptor was isolated from a male donor in good health and CMV-seronegative. The CDR3 nucleotides read TGTGCCAGCAGCCTGACTAGCGGGACTACCTACGAGCAGTACTTC. Translation: CASSLTSGTTYEQYF.